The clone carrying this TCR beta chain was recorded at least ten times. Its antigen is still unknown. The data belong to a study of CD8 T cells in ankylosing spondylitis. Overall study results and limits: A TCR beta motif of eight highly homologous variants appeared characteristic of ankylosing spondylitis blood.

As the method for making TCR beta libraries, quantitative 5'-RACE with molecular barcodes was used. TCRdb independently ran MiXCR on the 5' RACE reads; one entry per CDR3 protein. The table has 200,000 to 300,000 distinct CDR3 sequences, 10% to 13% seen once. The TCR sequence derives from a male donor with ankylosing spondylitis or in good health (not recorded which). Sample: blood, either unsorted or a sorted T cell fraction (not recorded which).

CDR3 region: CASSWGTANEKLFF. The CDR3 nucleotides read TGTGCCAGCAGTTGGGGGACAGCGAATGAAAAACTGTTTTTT. The V gene is TRBV27, the J gene TRBJ1-4, with 7 bases fitting TRBD1. CDR1 and CDR2 from the germline V gene are MNHEY and SMNVEV (reference sequence). The junction had 4 bases not matched to a gene; V was cut back by 4 bases and J by 5 bases. The CDR3 totals 14 residues.